These T cell receptor beta chains were read from a single sample in a study of blood T cell repertoires in COVID-19. Clones were sequenced by immunoSEQ multiplex PCR, and TCRdb holds only the in-frame ones, with some missing. Of 150,000 to 180,000 clones listed, 83% are singletons. Sequences were obtained from peripheral blood. The origin of the receptors is a woman aged 55-69 years with COVID-19, enrolled during active disease. Both conserved end residues are part of each CDR3. Each record gives: clone size, V gene, J gene, CDR3 length, D gene, CDR3 protein, CDR3 DNA. The D gene is left open where the match is weak. Size tells how often a clone was seen (once, few, many) or the class of an expanded clone, and some rows leave it out.

>few|TRBV19|TRBJ1-5|14|TRBD1
CASSIDRGRGPQHF
TGTGCCAGTAGTATTGACAGGGGGCGGGGACCCCAGCATTTT
>.|TRBV11-2|TRBJ1-1|14|TRBD1
CASRKATGVTEAFF
TGTGCCAGCAGAAAGGCAACAGGGGTTACTGAAGCTTTCTTT
>.|TRBV6-6|TRBJ1-1|13|.
CASSYEGNTEAFF
TGTGCCAGCAGTTACGAGGGTAACACTGAAGCTTTCTTT
>.|TRBV7-8|TRBJ2-5|13|.
CASSSTLQETQYF
TGTGCCAGCAGCTCCACTCTCCAAGAGACCCAGTACTTC
>once|TRBV29-1|TRBJ1-1|12|.
CSVDRGTTEAFF
TGCAGCGTTGATCGGGGGACGACTGAAGCTTTCTTT
>.|TRBV3-1/TRBV3-2|TRBJ1-3|15|.
CASSRIQGVGNTIYF
TGTGCCAGCAGCCGGATACAGGGAGTTGGAAACACCATATATTTT
>.|TRBV9|TRBJ1-1|14|.
CASSEGWQSTEAFF
TGTGCCAGCAGCGAGGGGTGGCAGAGCACTGAAGCTTTCTTT
>.|TRBV3-1/TRBV3-2|TRBJ2-7|14|TRBD2
CASSQPSGRGEQYF
TGTGCCAGCAGCCAACCCAGCGGGAGAGGCGAGCAGTACTTC
>once|TRBV5-1|TRBJ2-1|17|TRBD1
CASSDKIGQGAYNEQFF
TGCGCCAGCAGCGACAAAATCGGACAGGGTGCCTACAATGAGCAGTTCTTC
>.|TRBV29-1|TRBJ1-5|13|.
CSVSTGTNQPQHF
TGCAGCGTGAGTACAGGGACTAACCAGCCCCAGCATTTT
>.|TRBV7-9|TRBJ1-1|14|.
CASSRFPVNTEAFF
TGTGCCAGCAGCCGCTTCCCGGTGAACACTGAAGCTTTCTTT
>.|TRBV10-1|TRBJ2-4|13|TRBD2
CASSDGGRNIQYF
TGCGCCAGCAGTGACGGGGGGAGAAACATTCAGTACTTC
>.|TRBV19|TRBJ1-2|16|.
CASSSPILQGNYGYTF
TGTGCCAGTAGTAGCCCGATACTCCAGGGTAACTATGGCTACACCTTC
>.|TRBV5-1|TRBJ1-2|14|TRBD1
CASSSQTGRDGYTF
TGCGCCAGCAGCTCCCAGACAGGGCGGGATGGCTACACCTTC